One sample yielded the 14 T cell receptor beta chains listed below, sequenced in a study of blood T cell repertoires in COVID-19. The data were produced by immunoSEQ multiplex PCR, yet TCRdb's version contains in-frame clones alone and is incomplete. Counted here are around 35,000 clones, about 85% occurring once; the ten biggest clones make up just over 3%. Sequenced sample: peripheral blood. Receptors originate from a man between 65 and 80 years old with COVID-19, enrolled during active disease.

The genes are TRBV3-1 (or the pseudogene TRBV3-2) and TRBJ1-1; TRBD1 matches at 8 bases. The CDR3 has 13 residues. J lost 6 bases, V lost 6 bases, and 6 bases had no gene match. Germline V gene sequence: CDR1 LGHDT, CDR2 YNNKEL (reference sequence). The CDR3 protein is CASRTEDRAEAFF. The CDR3 DNA follows: TGTGCCAGCAGGACAGAGGACAGGGCTGAAGCTTTCTTT.

The chain combines TRBV7-3 with TRBJ2-5; 8 bases are a match to TRBD2. V lost 3 bases to trimming and J lost 7 bases; unmatched junction nucleotides: 7. This CDR3 has 14 amino acids. The germline CDR1 and CDR2 sequences are SGHTA and FQGTGA. The CDR3 protein is CASSFAAGDGTQYF. In nucleotides, the CDR3 is TGTGCCAGCAGCTTCGCAGCGGGAGATGGGACCCAGTACTTC.

The gene calls are TRBV6-5 and TRBJ1-1; D ambiguous. This CDR3 contains 12 residues. V was clipped by 8 bases and J by 7 bases, with 14 bases between them. CDR1 and CDR2 (germline): MNHEY, SVGAGI. CDR3 in DNA: TGTGCCAGCTCAATAGGCGGGTTTGAAGCTTTCTTT. This gives the protein CASSIGGFEAFF.

This chain uses TRBV7-2 with TRBJ2-3, with 10 bases identical to TRBD2. Trimming cost V 5 bases and J 6 bases; bases outside gene matches: 11. This CDR3 region has 16 residues. Germline V lookup: CDR1 SGHTA, CDR2 FQGNSA. CDR3 nucleotides: TGTGCCAGCAGCCCAAGGACTAGCGGCCGTAGGGATACGCAGTATTTT. Amino acid sequence: CASSPRTSGRRDTQYF.

As regards this clone: The junction and the germline gene differ at one end; a read error may be behind it. The rearrangement links TRBV7-9 to TRBJ2-7, with D possibly TRBD2 on 6 matching bases. The CDR3 contains 15 residues. The germline gives CDR1 SEHNR, CDR2 FQNEAQ (reference sequence). The CDR3 DNA reads as TGTGCCAGCAGCTTTCTCGGGACTCCTTCCTCCGAGCAGTACTTC. Translated: CASSFLGTPSSEQYF.

The V and J genes are TRBV18 and TRBJ1-5; D ambiguous. The CDR3 spans 16 residues. The V end lost 4 bases, the J end lost 5 bases, and 18 bases lay between the germline ends. CDR1 and CDR2 (germline): KGHSH, LQKENI. CDR3 sequence: CASSLQAPPLDQPQHF. The CDR3 DNA sequence: TGTGCCAGCTCACTCCAGGCCCCCCCCTTGGATCAGCCCCAGCATTTT.

The genes are TRBV18 and TRBJ1-2; D unresolved. CDR1 is KGHSH and CDR2 is LQKENI in the germline V gene. V shed 0 bases and J shed 13 bases, with 18 bases lying between them. The CDR3 covers 14 residues. The CDR3 loop reads CASSPPSIRVEGTF. The CDR3 DNA sequence: TGTGCCAGCTCACCACCATCTATTCGGGTGGAGGGCACCTTC.

The rearrangement links TRBV5-1 to TRBJ1-2, with TRBD1 matching 11 bases. Germline CDR1 SGHRS, CDR2 YFSETQ. After removal of 4 bases from V and 4 bases from J, the junction contained 12 bases not matched to a gene. CDR3 length equals 17 residues. CDR3 bases: TGCGCCAGCAGCGGTGCCGGGACAGGGGGATTTGGCTATGGCTACACCTTC. As protein: CASSGAGTGGFGYGYTF. Complete variable domain (other parts from reference TRBV5-1 and TRBJ1-2): KAGVTQTPRYLIKTRGQQVTLSCSPISGHRSVSWYQQTPGQGLQFLFEYFSETQRNKGNFPGRFSGRQFSNSRSEMNVSTLELGDSALYLCASSGAGTGGFGYGYTFGSGTRLTVV.

CDR3 sequence (DNA): TGTGCCAGCAGTTACTTGGGACTAGAAGATACGCAGTATTTT. Its translation: CASSYLGLEDTQYF. The chain employs TRBV6-9 and TRBJ2-3; 8 bases align to TRBD2. With 3 bases clipped from V and 5 bases from J, the junction kept 4 bases outside the gene matches. Looked up from germline, CDR1 is MNHGY and CDR2 is SVAAGI. The CDR3 is 14 residues long.

As concerns this clone: Germline is not matched at one junction end, which may reflect a read error. The chain couples TRBV7-3 to TRBJ1-1; maybe TRBD1 (5 bases). Per germline, CDR1 SGHTA and CDR2 FQGTGA. The CDR3 covers 14 residues. CDR3 region: CTSSSGHRDTEAFF. The CDR3 DNA reads as TGTACCAGCAGCTCCGGACACCGAGATACCGAAGCTTTCTTT.

The chain uses TRBV21-1 and TRBJ2-7; the tabulated D call, TRBD2, remains unverified against the DNA. TRBV21-1 is an annotated pseudogene. This CDR3 is 16 amino acids long. CDR3 in DNA: TGTGCCAGCAGCAAAGCCTATGAGATGGTCTGTCCATACCGAAACTTC. It translates to CASSKAYEMVCPYRNF.

The rearrangement links TRBV7-9 to TRBJ2-3; D ambiguous. Trimming took 6 bases from V and 3 from J, leaving 4 bases between them. The CDR3 is 11 residues long. Germline V gene sequence: CDR1 SEHNR, CDR2 FQNEAQ (reference sequence). The DNA of the CDR3 is TGTGCCAGCAGTTATACAGATACGCAGTATTTT. It is translated as CASSYTDTQYF.

The chain employs TRBV28 and TRBJ1-5, with 8 bases matching TRBD1. There are 14 residues in the CDR3. Germline trimming cut 6 bases from V and 4 bases from J; bases unmatched to any gene: 5. Germline V CDR1 and CDR2: MDHEN, SYDVKM. CDR3 region: CASSPWTGNQPQHF. As DNA, the CDR3 is TGTGCCAGCAGCCCGTGGACAGGGAATCAGCCCCAGCATTTT.

This chain joins TRBV9 and TRBJ2-6; 7 bases are shared with TRBD1. The CDR3 totals 15 residues. Germline CDR1 and CDR2: SGDLS and YYNGEE. V was clipped by 3 bases and J by 0 bases; unmatched bases: 0. The CDR3 bases are TGTGCCAGCAGCGCAGGGGGCTCTGGGGCCAACGTCCTGACTTTC. It encodes CASSAGGSGANVLTF. Complete variable domain (other parts from reference TRBV9 and TRBJ2-6): DSGVTQTPKHLITATGQRVTLRCSPRSGDLSVYWYQQSLDQGLQFLIQYYNGEERAKGNILERFSAQQFPDLHSELNLSSLELGDSALYFCASSAGGSGANVLTFGAGSRLTVL.